This T cell receptor (beta chain) was sequenced for a study of OX40 agonist ivuxolimab in advanced cancers. Study at large: It was ivuxolimab, an agonistic anti-OX40 (CD134) antibody, that patients were treated with. Previous treatment with anti-PD-1, anti-PD-L1 or anti-CTLA-4 therapy was allowed; 40% had received some.

Study conclusions and caveats: In CD8+ T cells, expanded clones were on average more numerous than in CD4+. At 0.1 to 3.0 mg/kg, CD4+ and CD8+ blood T cells expanded clonally by week 6.

Of note for this clone: Its cognate antigen is unknown.

Looked up from germline, CDR1 is SQVTM and CDR2 is ANQGSEA. The CDR3 loop spans 12 amino acids. V was pared by 1 base and J by 2 bases, with 6 bases between. Sequencing was performed with immunoSEQ multiplex PCR; in TCRdb, only in-frame clones are kept and a portion is missing. This sample has roughly 30,000 clones, with over 75% found just once. The rearrangement links TRBV29-1 to TRBJ2-7; D is possibly TRBD1 (6 bases). This clonotype originated in an adult with an advanced solid tumor such as melanoma, head and neck, liver or kidney cancer. The specimen comprised CD4+ or CD8+ T cells sorted from blood, sampled in a trial of the OX40 agonist ivuxolimab. CDR3 sequence reads: CSVEAGAYEQYF. The CDR3 DNA reads as TGCAGCGTTGAAGCAGGGGCCTACGAGCAGTACTTC.